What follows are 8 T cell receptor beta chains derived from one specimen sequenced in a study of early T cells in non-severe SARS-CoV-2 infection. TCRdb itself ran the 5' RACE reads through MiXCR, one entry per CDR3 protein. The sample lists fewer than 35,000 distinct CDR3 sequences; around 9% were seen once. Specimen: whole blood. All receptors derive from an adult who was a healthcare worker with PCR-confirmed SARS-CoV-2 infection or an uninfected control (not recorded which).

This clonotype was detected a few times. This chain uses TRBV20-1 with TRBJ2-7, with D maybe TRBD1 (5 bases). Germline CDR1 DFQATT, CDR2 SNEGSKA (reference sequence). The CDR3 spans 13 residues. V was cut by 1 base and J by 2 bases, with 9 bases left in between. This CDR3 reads CSARAQGTYEQYF. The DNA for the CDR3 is TGCAGTGCTAGAGCGCAGGGTACCTACGAGCAGTACTTC.

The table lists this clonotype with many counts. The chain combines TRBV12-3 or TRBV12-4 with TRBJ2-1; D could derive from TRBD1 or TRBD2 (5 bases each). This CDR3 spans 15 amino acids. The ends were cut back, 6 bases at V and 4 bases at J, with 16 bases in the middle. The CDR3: CASRLFFGAYNEQFF. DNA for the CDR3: TGTGCCAGCAGATTATTTTTCGGGGCTTACAATGAGCAGTTCTTC.

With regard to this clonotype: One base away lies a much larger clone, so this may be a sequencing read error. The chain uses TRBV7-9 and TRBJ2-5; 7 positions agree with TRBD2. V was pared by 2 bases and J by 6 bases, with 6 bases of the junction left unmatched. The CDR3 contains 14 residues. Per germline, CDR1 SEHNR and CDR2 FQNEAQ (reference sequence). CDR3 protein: CASSLSGTKKTQYF. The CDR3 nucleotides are TGTGCCAGCAGCTTAAGCGGGACGAAAAAGACCCAGTACTTC.

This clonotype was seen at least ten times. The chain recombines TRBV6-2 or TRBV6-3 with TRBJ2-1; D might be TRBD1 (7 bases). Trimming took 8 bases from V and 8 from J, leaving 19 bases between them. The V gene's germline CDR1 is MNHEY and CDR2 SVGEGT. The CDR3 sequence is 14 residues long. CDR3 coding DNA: TGTGCCAGCTCCAGGAGGGTCAGGGGGGATGAGCAGTTCTTC. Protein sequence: CASSRRVRGDEQFF.

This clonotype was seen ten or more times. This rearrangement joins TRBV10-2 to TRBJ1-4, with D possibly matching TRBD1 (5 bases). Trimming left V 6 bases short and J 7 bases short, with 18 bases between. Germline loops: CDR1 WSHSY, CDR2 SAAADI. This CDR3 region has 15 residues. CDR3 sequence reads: CASRAAGTRGEKLFF. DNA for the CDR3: TGCGCCAGCAGAGCTGCCGGGACTCGGGGTGAAAAACTGTTTTTT.

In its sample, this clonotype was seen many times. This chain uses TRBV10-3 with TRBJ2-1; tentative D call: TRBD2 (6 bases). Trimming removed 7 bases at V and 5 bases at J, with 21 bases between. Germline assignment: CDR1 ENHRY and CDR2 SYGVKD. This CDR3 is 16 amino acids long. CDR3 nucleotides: TGTGCCATCAATTCCCATTCCGGGGGAAGGGACAATGAGCAGTTCTTC. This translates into CAINSHSGGRDNEQFF.

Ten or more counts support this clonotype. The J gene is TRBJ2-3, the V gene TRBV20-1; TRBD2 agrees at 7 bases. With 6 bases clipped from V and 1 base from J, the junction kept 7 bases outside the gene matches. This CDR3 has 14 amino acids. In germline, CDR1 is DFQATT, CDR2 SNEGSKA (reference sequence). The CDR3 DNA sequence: TGCAGTGCCCCCCTGGCGGGGGGCACAGATACGCAGTATTTT. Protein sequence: CSAPLAGGTDTQYF.

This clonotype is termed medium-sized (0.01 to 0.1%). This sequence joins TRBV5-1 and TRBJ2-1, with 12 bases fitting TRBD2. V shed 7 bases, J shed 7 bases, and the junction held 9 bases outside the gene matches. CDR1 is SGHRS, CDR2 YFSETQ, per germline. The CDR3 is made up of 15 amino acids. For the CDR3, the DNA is TGCGCCAGCGGGGAGACTAGCGGGGGTTTAAATGAGCAGTTCTTC. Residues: CASGETSGGLNEQFF.